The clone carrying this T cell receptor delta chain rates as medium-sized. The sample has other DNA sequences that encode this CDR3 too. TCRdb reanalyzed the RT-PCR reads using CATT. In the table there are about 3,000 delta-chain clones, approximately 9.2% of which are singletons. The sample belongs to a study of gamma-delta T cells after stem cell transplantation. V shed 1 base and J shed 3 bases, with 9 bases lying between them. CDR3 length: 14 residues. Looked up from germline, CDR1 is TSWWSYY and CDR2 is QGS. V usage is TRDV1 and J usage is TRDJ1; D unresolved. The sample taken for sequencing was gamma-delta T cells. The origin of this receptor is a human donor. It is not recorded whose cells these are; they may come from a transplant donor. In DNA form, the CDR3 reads TGTGCTCTTGGGGAACCCTATAGGGCCGATAAACTCATCTTT. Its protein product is CALGEPYRADKLIF.